A single sample gave rise to the 7 T cell receptor beta chains below, sequenced in a study of metastatic and nonmetastatic thyroid tumors (dated by TCRdb to 2020 to 2021). Libraries were made using PCR. TCRdb lists the instrument as Illumina HiSeq 4000. The public reads were reprocessed in TCRdb via fastp at Q25 and MiXCR, keeping in-frame beta chains. The sample table contains 34,000 or so clones; only one count was recorded for about 40% of them. Jointly, the top ten make up about 23% of the sample. None of the patients had been given any treatment before thyroid surgery. The sequenced material came from tumor tissue. All receptors derive from a female donor with papillary thyroid cancer or a benign thyroid nodule (not recorded which). Some clones in this sample may be carry-over from other donors' samples.

This chain connects TRBV20-1 to TRBJ2-3; D assignment may be TRBD1 or TRBD2 (6 bases each). The germline V and J ends were trimmed by 3 bases and 0 bases, with 7 bases remaining between them. Germline V gene data show CDR1 as DFQATT and CDR2 as SNEGSKA (reference sequence). The CDR3 length is 13 residues. The CDR3 sequence is CSASGGSTDTQYF. The CDR3 DNA is TGCAGTGCTAGCGGGGGCAGCACAGATACGCAGTATTTT.

The CDR3 sequence: CASSPPGLAGTDTQYF. In DNA, the CDR3 is TGTGCCAGCTCACCACCAGGACTAGCGGGAACAGATACGCAGTATTTT. The chain is built from TRBV18 and TRBJ2-3, with 12 nucleotides matching TRBD2. This CDR3 comprises 16 residues. J gave up 3 bases and V 0 bases, and 1 base lay outside the gene matches. CDR1 and CDR2 from the germline V gene are KGHSH and LQKENI.

This clone occurred a few times. This chain joins TRBV12-3 or TRBV12-4 and TRBJ2-2, with D possibly matching TRBD1 (6 bases). The CDR3 totals 13 residues. V dropped 10 bases and J dropped 2 bases, with 11 bases sitting between them. For the CDR3, the DNA is TGTGCCATTCGGGACACCAACACCGGGGAGCTGTTTTTT. Its protein is CAIRDTNTGELFF.

The V call is TRBV12-3 or TRBV12-4, the J call TRBJ1-2; weak D call: TRBD1 (5 bases). CDR3 length equals 13 residues. Deletions cut 1 base from V and 7 bases from J, with 10 bases between. CDR3 residues: CASSLEGRFGYTF. The CDR3 DNA follows: TGTGCCAGCAGTTTAGAGGGGCGGTTTGGCTACACCTTC.

This clone was recorded once. This chain uses TRBV29-1 with TRBJ1-1; D is unresolved. Germline V gene lookup returns CDR1 SQVTM and CDR2 ANQGSEA. CDR3 length equals 14 residues. The germline V and J ends were trimmed by 4 bases and 3 bases, with 15 bases remaining between them. The CDR3: CSVAANSGYTEAFF. CDR3 DNA sequence: TGCAGCGTTGCTGCGAATTCGGGCTACACTGAAGCTTTCTTT.

This chain links TRBV28 with TRBJ1-6, with TRBD1 as a possible D gene (6 bases). There are 12 residues in the CDR3. The ends were cut back, 4 bases at V and 9 bases at J, with 7 bases in the middle. Per the germline V gene, CDR1 is MDHEN and CDR2 is SYDVKM. DNA of the CDR3: TGTGCCAGCAGTTCGGACAGTTCACCCCTCCACTTT. Its protein is CASSSDSSPLHF.

This clone occurred a few times. This chain joins TRBV19 and TRBJ2-2; 9 nucleotides match TRBD1. J gave up 3 bases and V 11 bases, and 4 bases lay outside the gene matches. Germline V gene sequence: CDR1 LNHDA, CDR2 SQIVND (reference sequence). There are 13 residues in the CDR3. The CDR3 loop is CASNRGHTGELFF. In DNA form, the CDR3 reads TGTGCCTCGAACAGGGGGCACACCGGGGAGCTGTTTTTT.